The sequence of this T cell receptor beta chain was determined in a study of cytomegalovirus exposure and HLA in healthy donors (dated by TCRdb to the late 2010s). For the wider study: According to a later analysis, one platform produced both the 100 to 150 validation repertoires and the 666 repertoires of the first cohort. The aim of the study was to test whether cataloging public T cell receptors could identify signatures of past pathogen exposure. Besides the first cohort of hundreds of subjects, a separate validation cohort made up of over 95 different subjects was used. To predict cytomegalovirus infection status, the study combined high-throughput TCR immunosequencing, statistical association of individual TCRs with disease status, and machine learning.

The V end gives up 6 bases and the J end 2 bases, leaving 4 bases in the junction not matched to a gene. CDR1 and CDR2, per the germline V gene, are SNHLY and FYNNEI. Its CDR3 holds 14 amino acids, cysteine through phenylalanine. Left in the record is the CDR3 DNA by itself, 42 bases read in frame from the first base. Library construction relied on the immunoSEQ multiplex PCR assay. For the original study's pipeline: A statistical classification framework was built to diagnose cytomegalovirus status from the catalog of TCR beta chain sequences. Entries here come from immuneACCESS through TCRdb and include only in-frame sequences with V and J called. Some clones fail to appear in such tables; in the studies checked, an unresolved V gene covers under half of the shortfall, and the cause of the remainder is unknown. The D gene and trimming were derived from the DNA, and the V and J assignments and clone size from that table. A total of approximately 41,000 clones appear in this sample, approximately 92% of them only once. The ten largest make up about 3.5% of the sample.

Comments on this clone: The antigen this receptor binds is unknown. No base-level quality is on record; no much larger clone is a single base apart.

Separate from the approximately 670-subject first cohort, the validation cohort of roughly 120 subjects was the group to which the donors belonged. On the study overall, not on this receptor specifically: All 130 or so repertoires were used to score co-occurrence in the validation cohort in a later analysis, because that analysis had no HLA typing for the cohort. It was suggested by the authors that the approach could potentially be generalized to other disease states and immunological phenotypes. Most TCR sequences were seen in very few donors, while some public TCRs were found in many individuals. The classifier was reported to diagnose cytomegalovirus status with high specificity and sensitivity in both the original cohort and the validation cohort. The study gave a list of about 160 TCR beta chains associated with cytomegalovirus. In vitro tests confirmed that a few of the cytomegalovirus-associated TCR beta chains recognize cytomegalovirus antigens. Of the cluster scores, approximately 95% were above 0 in a later analysis, which found that TCRs clustered in the first cohort also tended to co-occur in the roughly 130 validation repertoires.

The rearrangement joined TRBV2 to TRBJ2-5; 9 bases in the middle match TRBD2. Source material: PBMCs. The TCR comes from a man aged 18 to 29 in good health and CMV-seronegative. The CDR3 reads CASRLAGLQETQYF. The bases read TGTGCCAGCAGACTAGCGGGCCTTCAAGAGACCCAGTACTTC.